Listed below are T cell receptor beta chains from one sample, sequenced in a study of T cell responses to AZD1222 COVID-19 vaccine. Clones were read by immunoSEQ multiplex PCR, and TCRdb kept only the in-frame ones, dropping some. The table lists 100,000 or so clones, around 76% of them singletons, with more than 4.5% in the top ten. The sequencing used peripheral blood, collected on day 0 of AZD1222 vaccination. All receptors derive from an adult in good health. Each CDR3 is given with its conserved first and last residue. D genes are given only for firm matches. Not every row has a clone size; where given, it reads once, few, many or a size class.

>NA|TRBJ1-1|TRBV9|NA
TGTGCCAGCAGCGGCCGGGACAATGTAAGGACTGAAGCTTTCTTT
CASSGRDNVRTEAFF
>NA|TRBJ1-5|TRBV19|NA
TGTGCCAGTAAAACAAGGGGGGTCGCGGGGCAGCCCCAGCATTTT
CASKTRGVAGQPQHF
>TRBD1|TRBJ1-2|TRBV29-1|NA
TGCAGCGTTGTAGCCCTAGTTCCGGGACAGGGGAACTATGGCTACACCTTC
CSVVALVPGQGNYGYTF
>TRBD1|TRBJ1-2|TRBV9|NA
TGTGCCAGCAGCGTAGCTAGACCGGGACAGACTTGGGTGAACGATGGCTACACCTTC
CASSVARPGQTWVNDGYTF
>TRBD1|TRBJ1-2|TRBV7-2|NA
TGTGCCAGCAGCTCGGACAGGGGACTCTATGGCTACACCTTC
CASSSDRGLYGYTF
>NA|TRBJ2-7|TRBV7-2|once
TGTGCCAGCAGCTTAGTACTACCCTCCTACGAGCAGTACTTC
CASSLVLPSYEQYF
>NA|TRBJ2-7|TRBV7-2|NA
TGTGCCAGCACGCCAGCGGCGGACCTCCCCTACGAGCAGTACTTC
CASTPAADLPYEQYF
>TRBD1|TRBJ1-1|TRBV5-5|NA
TGTGCCAGCAGCTTGGACAGGGGGCGGAACACTGAAGCTTTCTTT
CASSLDRGRNTEAFF
>NA|TRBJ2-5|TRBV7-2|NA
TGTGCCAGCAGCCGTCACTTCCAAGAGACCCAGTACTTC
CASSRHFQETQYF
>NA|TRBJ2-7|TRBV5-4|NA
TGTGCCAGCAGCCCGGGACACAGCTACGAGCAGTACTTC
CASSPGHSYEQYF
>NA|TRBJ2-6|TRBV5-1|NA
TGCGCCAGCAGCGAGGATTTTTCTGGGGCCAACGTCCTGACTTTC
CASSEDFSGANVLTF
>NA|TRBJ2-3|TRBV19|NA
TGTGCCATCGGGACAAGTGGCACAGATACGCAGTATTTT
CAIGTSGTDTQYF
>NA|TRBJ2-4|TRBV4-3|NA
TGCGCCAGCAGCCAAGACAGGTGGGACGGCATTCAGTACTTC
CASSQDRWDGIQYF
>NA|TRBJ1-5|TRBV5-6|NA
TGTGCCAGCAGCTTGATGGCAGGCTTGGGCAATCAGCCCCAGCATTTT
CASSLMAGLGNQPQHF
>NA|TRBJ1-3|TRBV9|NA
TGTGCCAGCAGCGTTACCGGGTCCGGAAACACCATATATTTT
CASSVTGSGNTIYF
>NA|TRBJ2-3|TRBV18|NA
TGTGCCAGCTCACCTAGGACAGATACGCAGTATTTT
CASSPRTDTQYF
>NA|TRBJ1-1|TRBV6-1|NA
TGTGCCAGCAGTGAAACCTCCCATCTGAAAGCTTTCTTT
CASSETSHLKAFF
>TRBD1|TRBJ1-2|TRBV6-6|NA
TGTGCCAGCAGTTTCGCCGGGACAGGGGGGGGCTACACCTTC
CASSFAGTGGGYTF
>NA|TRBJ1-3|TRBV7-2|NA
TGTGCCAGCAGCGTTACAGGGTTTTTTGCCGGAAACACCATATATTTT
CASSVTGFFAGNTIYF
>TRBD1|TRBJ2-7|TRBV9|NA
TGTGCCAGCAGCCCCGGGGACAGGGTTGCGTACGAGCAGTACTTC
CASSPGDRVAYEQYF
>NA|TRBJ2-3|TRBV3-1/TRBV3-2|NA
TGTGCCAGCAGCCGGGGGGGCACAGATACGCAGTATTTT
CASSRGGTDTQYF
>NA|TRBJ1-1|TRBV2|NA
TGTGCCAGCACTCCGGGACCTCGCCTCGAAGCTTTCTTT
CASTPGPRLEAFF
>NA|TRBJ2-7|TRBV6-5|few
TGTGCCAGCGGGCTGATCTCCTACGAGCAGTACTTC
CASGLISYEQYF
>NA|TRBJ1-5|TRBV11-2|NA
TGTGCCAGCAGCTTTACGGCAGGGAGCAATCAGCCCCAGCATTTT
CASSFTAGSNQPQHF
>NA|TRBJ2-6|TRBV4-3|NA
TGCGCCAGCAGCCAAGATCAATCCAGCTCTGGGGCCAACGTCCTGACTTTC
CASSQDQSSSGANVLTF
>NA|TRBJ1-4|TRBV4-3|few
TGCGCCAGCAGCCAAGGACTAGTGGTGGGTAATGAAAAACTGTTTTTT
CASSQGLVVGNEKLFF
>NA|TRBJ1-2|TRBV6-2/TRBV6-3|once
TGTGCCAGCAGTGACAACTATGGCTACACCTTC
CASSDNYGYTF
>NA|TRBJ2-5|TRBV29-1|NA
TGCAGCGTTGGTTGGGTGGACGTGGAGACCCAGTACTTC
CSVGWVDVETQYF
>TRBD1|TRBJ1-4|TRBV5-1|few
TGCGCCAGCAGCTTACAGGGGGCTAATGAAAAACTGTTTTTT
CASSLQGANEKLFF